These T cell receptor beta chains were read from a single sample in a study of blood T cell repertoires in COVID-19. Method: immunoSEQ multiplex PCR; TCRdb's copy keeps in-frame clones and lacks some. The data hold a few hundred thousand clones, with 85% to 90% observed a single time. Sequenced: peripheral blood. These receptors originate from a man between 60 and 70 years old with acute or convalescent COVID-19. The CDR3 runs from the conserved cysteine through the conserved F or W. D genes are given only for firm matches. Clone sizes are given selectively: once, few, many, or a class where the clone is expanded.

d_call	v_call	clone_size	j_call	cdr3_aa	cdr3_nt
.	TRBV29-1	.	TRBJ2-1	CSVEDIAGVGNNEQFF	TGCAGCGTTGAAGACATTGCAGGGGTAGGGAACAATGAGCAGTTCTTC
.	TRBV30	once	TRBJ2-3	CAWSSRPDTQYF	TGTGCCTGGAGTTCGCGTCCAGATACGCAGTATTTT
.	TRBV6-2/TRBV6-3	few	TRBJ2-7	CASSSGSYEQYF	TGTGCCAGCAGTTCTGGCAGCTACGAGCAGTACTTC
TRBD1	TRBV28	.	TRBJ2-5	CASSFGTGGLGETQYF	TGTGCCAGCAGTTTCGGGACAGGGGGTTTGGGAGAGACCCAGTACTTC
.	TRBV28	.	TRBJ2-5	CAEVSLKTQYF	TGTGCCGAGGTTAGTTTAAAGACCCAGTACTTC
.	TRBV6-5	.	TRBJ2-5	CASSSPREASRETQYF	TGTGCCAGCAGTTCTCCGAGGGAGGCGTCCCGGGAGACCCAGTACTTC
.	TRBV6-5	.	TRBJ2-7	CASSYGGLGERYEQYF	TGTGCCAGCAGTTACGGGGGACTCGGCGAGCGATACGAGCAGTACTTC
.	TRBV12-3/TRBV12-4	.	TRBJ2-5	CASTSQETQYF	TGTGCCAGCACTTCGCAAGAGACCCAGTACTTC
.	TRBV28	once	TRBJ1-1	CASSLGFMNTEAFF	TGTGCCAGCAGTTTAGGCTTTATGAACACTGAAGCTTTCTTT
.	TRBV28	.	TRBJ1-6	CASSSRSNNSPLHF	TGTGCCAGCAGTTCACGGAGTAATAATTCACCCCTCCACTTT
.	TRBV28	.	TRBJ1-5	CASSLMPGLALYSNQPQHF	TGTGCCAGCAGTTTAATGCCAGGGTTGGCTTTATATAGCAATCAGCCCCAGCATTTT
.	TRBV7-2	.	TRBJ2-3	CASRRSGRTDTQYF	TGTGCCAGCAGGCGGAGCGGACGGACAGATACGCAGTATTTT
.	TRBV15	.	TRBJ1-4	CATSRGRINEKLFF	TGTGCCACCAGCAGAGGCAGGATTAATGAAAAACTGTTTTTT
TRBD2	TRBV6-5	.	TRBJ2-3	CASIRLAGGPDTQYF	TGTGCCAGCATTCGTCTAGCGGGTGGTCCAGATACGCAGTATTTT
.	TRBV29-1	.	TRBJ1-6	CSVVEGANSPLHF	TGCAGCGTAGTAGAAGGGGCTAATTCACCCCTCCACTTT
TRBD2	TRBV6-2/TRBV6-3	.	TRBJ2-7	CASSSGNYGTGGPYEQYF	TGTGCCAGCAGCTCCGGAAACTACGGGACGGGAGGGCCCTACGAGCAGTACTTC
TRBD1	TRBV5-1	.	TRBJ2-7	CASSKGQGADEQYF	TGCGCCAGCAGCAAGGGACAGGGGGCGGACGAGCAGTACTTC
.	TRBV12-2	.	TRBJ2-3	CAVGLAAYKADTQYF	TGTGCGGTGGGGCTAGCGGCTTATAAGGCAGATACGCAGTATTTT
TRBD1	TRBV28	.	TRBJ2-1	CASSAPGDRSRDEQFF	TGTGCCAGCAGTGCCCCAGGGGACAGGTCAAGGGATGAGCAGTTCTTC
TRBD1	TRBV2	.	TRBJ1-1	CASIDRVEAFF	TGTGCCAGCATAGACAGGGTTGAAGCTTTCTTT
.	TRBV6-1	.	TRBJ1-1	CASSENGHTEAFF	TGTGCCAGCAGTGAAAACGGTCACACTGAAGCTTTCTTT
TRBD1	TRBV19	.	TRBJ2-7	CASSRLRTGSQQYF	TGTGCCAGTAGTCGTCTCCGGACAGGGTCGCAGCAGTACTTC
TRBD1	TRBV6-2/TRBV6-3	.	TRBJ2-7	CASSYSVEGAISSYEQYF	TGTGCCAGCAGTTACTCGGTCGAGGGGGCCATTAGCTCCTACGAGCAGTACTTC
TRBD1	TRBV15	.	TRBJ2-1	CATRPGQGNNEQFF	TGTGCCACCAGGCCGGGACAGGGTAACAATGAGCAGTTCTTC
.	TRBV5-1	.	TRBJ2-1	CASSLVTQRYGSRRNNEQFF	TGCGCCAGCAGCTTGGTGACCCAGCGGTATGGGAGTAGACGGAACAATGAGCAGTTCTTC
.	TRBV24-1	.	TRBJ2-2	CATSDFSSENTGELFF	TGTGCCACCAGTGATTTTTCTAGCGAGAACACCGGGGAGCTGTTTTTT
.	TRBV4-1	.	TRBJ2-3	CASSSLHPWRGSTDTQYF	TGCGCCAGCAGCAGCCTACACCCGTGGAGAGGATCCACAGATACGCAGTATTTT
.	TRBV10-3	.	TRBJ1-6	CAISARRGSSPLHF	TGTGCCATCAGTGCACGCAGGGGTAGTTCACCCCTCCACTTT
.	TRBV5-4	.	TRBJ1-2	CASSLAEQWVNGYTF	TGTGCCAGCAGCTTGGCTGAACAGTGGGTCAATGGCTACACCTTC
.	TRBV29-1	.	TRBJ2-5	CSVAVQETQYF	TGCAGCGTTGCGGTACAAGAGACCCAGTACTTC
TRBD2	TRBV11-2	.	TRBJ2-7	CASSSLTSGDVYEQYF	TGTGCCAGCAGCTCCCTGACTAGCGGGGATGTGTACGAGCAGTACTTC
.	TRBV4-1	.	TRBJ2-2	CASSQGQNTGELFF	TGCGCCAGCAGCCAGGGACAGAACACCGGGGAGCTGTTTTTT
TRBD2	TRBV7-4	.	TRBJ2-5	CASSLTGLAVQETQYF	TGTGCCAGCAGCCTGACGGGACTAGCGGTCCAAGAGACCCAGTACTTC
TRBD1	TRBV30	.	TRBJ2-7	CAWGQGLYEQYF	TGTGCCTGGGGACAGGGTCTCTACGAGCAGTACTTC
TRBD1	TRBV30	few	TRBJ1-5	CAWSGDRGSNQPQHF	TGTGCCTGGAGTGGCGACAGGGGGAGCAATCAGCCCCAGCATTTT
TRBD1	TRBV3-1/TRBV3-2	.	TRBJ2-7	CASSQGQGISYEQYF	TGTGCCAGCAGCCAAGGACAGGGGATCTCCTACGAGCAGTACTTC
.	TRBV9	.	TRBJ2-7	CASSVGDEQYF	TGTGCCAGCAGCGTAGGAGACGAGCAGTACTTC
TRBD1	TRBV5-4	.	TRBJ1-4	CASSRDRGNEKLFF	TGTGCCAGCAGCCGGGACAGGGGAAATGAAAAACTGTTTTTT
TRBD1	TRBV30	.	TRBJ1-2	CAWGDSSHYGYTF	TGTGCCTGGGGGGACAGCTCCCATTATGGCTACACCTTC
TRBD2	TRBV4-3	.	TRBJ2-4	CASSQDGGVRRGNIQYF	TGCGCCAGCAGCCAAGATGGGGGGGTGAGGCGGGGAAACATTCAGTACTTC
TRBD1	TRBV6-5	.	TRBJ1-5	CASRRDRAEDQPQHF	TGTGCCAGCAGGAGGGACAGGGCAGAGGATCAGCCCCAGCATTTT
TRBD1	TRBV5-1	.	TRBJ1-6	CASKSGTANSPLHF	TGCGCCAGCAAGTCCGGGACAGCTAATTCACCCCTCCACTTT
.	TRBV5-8	.	TRBJ2-3	CASSLEGRVADTQYF	TGTGCCAGCAGCTTGGAGGGCAGGGTGGCAGATACGCAGTATTTT
TRBD1	TRBV18	.	TRBJ2-7	CASSRQGDVEQYF	TGTGCCAGCTCACGACAGGGGGATGTCGAGCAGTACTTC
TRBD1	TRBV18	.	TRBJ1-2	CASSPAGGAEGYTF	TGTGCCAGCTCACCGGCAGGGGGCGCGGAGGGCTACACCTTC
TRBD1	TRBV6-5	.	TRBJ2-2	CASSHRGPNTGELFF	TGTGCCAGCAGCCACAGGGGGCCGAACACCGGGGAGCTGTTTTTT
TRBD2	TRBV12-5	.	TRBJ2-2	CASGKTSGTGELFF	TGTGCTAGTGGAAAGACTAGCGGCACCGGGGAGCTGTTTTTT